This T cell receptor (beta chain) was identified during a study of blood T cells in healthy people across ages. Overall study: The template switching approach captured approximately one barcoded beta molecule for every two T cells.

Sample-barcoded 5' priming and a J-beta primer mix drove a second PCR of roughly 6 to 12 cycles. A template-switch adaptor that had 12 random nucleotides put a tag on each cDNA molecule. TCRdb itself ran the 5' RACE reads through MiXCR, one entry per CDR3 protein. The table lists around 1.1 million distinct CDR3 sequences, around two fifths of them singletons, with around 13% in the top ten. Study-wide findings and caveats: In older individuals, TCR beta diversity per million T cells was lower, falling roughly linearly with age.

This clonotype was seen a few times. The target antigen is unknown. The germline V gene encodes CDR1 LGHNA and CDR2 YSLEER. V dropped 4 bases and J dropped 1 base, with 15 bases sitting between them. This CDR3 has 16 residues. V gene TRBV4-3 combines with J gene TRBJ2-3; no definite D call. What was sequenced was blood. The receptor was isolated from a man between 18 and 29 years old in good health. This chain's CDR3 is CASSRSAATGTDTQYF. CDR3 nucleotides: TGCGCCAGCAGCCGGTCGGCGGCGACGGGCACAGATACGCAGTATTTT.